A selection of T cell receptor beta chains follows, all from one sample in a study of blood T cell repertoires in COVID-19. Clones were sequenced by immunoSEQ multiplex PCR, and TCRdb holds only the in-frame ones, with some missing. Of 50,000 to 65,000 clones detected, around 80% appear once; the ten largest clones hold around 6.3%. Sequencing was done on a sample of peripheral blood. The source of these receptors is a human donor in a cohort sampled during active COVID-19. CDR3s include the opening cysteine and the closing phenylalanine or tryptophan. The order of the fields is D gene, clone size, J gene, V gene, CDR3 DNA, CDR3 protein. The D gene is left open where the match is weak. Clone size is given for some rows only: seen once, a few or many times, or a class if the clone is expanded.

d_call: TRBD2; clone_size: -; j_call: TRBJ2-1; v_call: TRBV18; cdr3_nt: TGTGCCAGCTCACCACTTCTAGCGGGAGTCCACAATGAGCAGTTCTTC; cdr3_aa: CASSPLLAGVHNEQFF
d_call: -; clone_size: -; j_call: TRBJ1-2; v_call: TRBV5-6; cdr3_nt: TGTGCCAGCAGCTTGGCGTCGGGGGGTGGCTACACCTTC; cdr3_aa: CASSLASGGGYTF
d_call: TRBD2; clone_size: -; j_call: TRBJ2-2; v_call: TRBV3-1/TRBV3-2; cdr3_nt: TGTGCCAGCAGCCAAGTGCTAGCGGGAGTAGGTAACACCGGGGAGCTGTTTTTT; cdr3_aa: CASSQVLAGVGNTGELFF
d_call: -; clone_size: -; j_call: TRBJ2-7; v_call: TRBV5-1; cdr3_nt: TGCGCCAGCAGCCCTTTCCTCGACAGCGAAGTTCTCGACTACGAGCAGTACTTC; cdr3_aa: CASSPFLDSEVLDYEQYF
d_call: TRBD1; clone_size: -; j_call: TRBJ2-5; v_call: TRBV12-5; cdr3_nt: TGTGCTAGTGGTTTGTCCCGGACAGGTTTAGAGACCCAGTACTTC; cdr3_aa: CASGLSRTGLETQYF
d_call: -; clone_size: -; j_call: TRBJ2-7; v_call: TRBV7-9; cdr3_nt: TGTGCCAGCAGCCCCGAGAGGCCGATCAACGAGCAGTACTTC; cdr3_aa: CASSPERPINEQYF
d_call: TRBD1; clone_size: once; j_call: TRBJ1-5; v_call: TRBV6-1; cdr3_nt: TGTGCCAGCAGTGGAAGGGACAGACGGAGCAATCAGCCCCAGCATTTT; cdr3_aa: CASSGRDRRSNQPQHF
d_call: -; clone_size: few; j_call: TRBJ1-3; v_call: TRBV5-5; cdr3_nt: TGTGCCAGCAGCATGGGACTCCTCCCTGGAAACACCATATATTTT; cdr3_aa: CASSMGLLPGNTIYF
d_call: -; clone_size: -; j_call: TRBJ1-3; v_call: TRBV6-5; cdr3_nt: TGTGCCAGCAGTTTGACAGGCGACTCTGGAAACACCATATATTTT; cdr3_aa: CASSLTGDSGNTIYF
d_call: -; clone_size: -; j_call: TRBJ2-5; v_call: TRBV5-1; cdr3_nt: TGCGCCAGCAGCTTGGCAGGATCCTATCAAGAGACCCAGTACTTC; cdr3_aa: CASSLAGSYQETQYF
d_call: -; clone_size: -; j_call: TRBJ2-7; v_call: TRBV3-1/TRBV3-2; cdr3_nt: TGTGCCAGCAGCCAAAAAGGGTGGCAGGGAAGCTACGAGCAGTACTTC; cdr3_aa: CASSQKGWQGSYEQYF
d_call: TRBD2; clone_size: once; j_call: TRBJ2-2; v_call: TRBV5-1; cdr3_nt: TGCGCCAGCTGGCCTCTAGCGGGTGGGAACACCGGGGAGCTGTTTTTT; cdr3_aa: CASWPLAGGNTGELFF
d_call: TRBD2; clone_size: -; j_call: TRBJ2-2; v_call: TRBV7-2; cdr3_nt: TGTGCCAGCAGCCCCATAGCGGGAGTTAACACCGGGGAGCTGTTTTTT; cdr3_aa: CASSPIAGVNTGELFF
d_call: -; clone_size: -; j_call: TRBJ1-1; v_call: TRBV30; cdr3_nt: TGTGCCTGGAACTTTGGCGTGCGGGGGTCTGAAGCTTTCTTT; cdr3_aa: CAWNFGVRGSEAFF
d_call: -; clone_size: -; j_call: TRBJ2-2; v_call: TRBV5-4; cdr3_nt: TGTGCCAGCAGCCCGGGCCGCGGCGGGGTAACCGGGGAGCTGTTTTTT; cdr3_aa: CASSPGRGGVTGELFF
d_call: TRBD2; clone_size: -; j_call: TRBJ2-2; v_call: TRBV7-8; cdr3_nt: TGTGCCAGCAGCTCAAAGCGCCTCGGACTAGCGGGAGGGAGTTGGGCCGGGGAGCTGTTTTTT; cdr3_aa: CASSSKRLGLAGGSWAGELFF
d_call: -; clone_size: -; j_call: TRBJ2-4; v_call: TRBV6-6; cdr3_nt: TGTGCCAGCAGTTACTCGAGACTAGCCAAAAACATTCAGTACTTC; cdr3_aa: CASSYSRLAKNIQYF
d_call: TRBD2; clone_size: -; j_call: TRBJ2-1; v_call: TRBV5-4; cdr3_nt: TGTGCCAGCAGCTTGGGCGGGAGGGACAATGAGCAGTTCTTC; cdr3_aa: CASSLGGRDNEQFF
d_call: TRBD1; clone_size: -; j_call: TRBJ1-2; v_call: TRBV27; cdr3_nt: TGTGCCAGCAGTTTGACAGGGGGCACCGGCTACACCTTC; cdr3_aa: CASSLTGGTGYTF
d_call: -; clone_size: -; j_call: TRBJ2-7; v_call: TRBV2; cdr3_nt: TGTGCCAGCAGTGAGAAGGGAAGAGGGTCCTACGAGCAGTACTTC; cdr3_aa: CASSEKGRGSYEQYF
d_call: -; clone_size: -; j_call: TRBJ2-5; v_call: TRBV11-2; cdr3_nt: TGTGCCAGCAGCTTAGCCAGGCGGGCCACCCAAGAGACCCAGTACTTC; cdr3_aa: CASSLARRATQETQYF
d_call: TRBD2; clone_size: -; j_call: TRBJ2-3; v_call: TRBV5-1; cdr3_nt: TGCGCCAGCGGAACGACTAGCGGGGTAGATACGCAGTATTTT; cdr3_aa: CASGTTSGVDTQYF
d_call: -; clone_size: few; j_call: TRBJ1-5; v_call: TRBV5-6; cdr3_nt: TGTGCCAGCAGCTTGGGGGGCCGGTTGACGGAAAATCAGCCCCAGCATTTT; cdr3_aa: CASSLGGRLTENQPQHF
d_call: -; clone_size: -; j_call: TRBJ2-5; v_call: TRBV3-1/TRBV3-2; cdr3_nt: TGTGCCAGCAGCCAACTGTCTTTGCGGATAATGAAAAAAGAGACCCAGTACTTC; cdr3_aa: CASSQLSLRIMKKETQYF
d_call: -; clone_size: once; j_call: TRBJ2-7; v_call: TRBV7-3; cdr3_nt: TGTGCCAGCAGCTTCCAGGGAGGCTACGAGCAGTACTTC; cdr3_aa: CASSFQGGYEQYF
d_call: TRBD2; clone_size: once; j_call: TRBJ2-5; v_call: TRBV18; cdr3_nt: TGTGCCAGCTCACTACTAGCGCAAGAGACCCAGTACTTC; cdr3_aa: CASSLLAQETQYF
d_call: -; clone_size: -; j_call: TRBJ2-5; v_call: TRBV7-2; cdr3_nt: TGTGCCAGCAGCCCTTGGGGGGGGCTCGGCGAGACCCAGTACTTC; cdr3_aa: CASSPWGGLGETQYF
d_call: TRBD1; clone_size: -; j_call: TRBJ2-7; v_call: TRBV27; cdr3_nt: TGTGCCAGCAGTCTGCGACAGGGAGCAAGGGAGCAGTACTTC; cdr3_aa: CASSLRQGAREQYF
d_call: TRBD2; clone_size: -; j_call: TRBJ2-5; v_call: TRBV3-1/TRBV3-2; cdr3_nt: TGTGCCAGCGAAGGGACTAGCGGGCAAGAGACCCAGTACTTC; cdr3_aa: CASEGTSGQETQYF
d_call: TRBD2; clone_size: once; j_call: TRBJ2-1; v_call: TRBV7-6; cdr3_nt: TGTGCCAGCAGCTTAGAGGCTAGCGGGAGGGCCTACAATGAGCAGTTCTTC; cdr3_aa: CASSLEASGRAYNEQFF
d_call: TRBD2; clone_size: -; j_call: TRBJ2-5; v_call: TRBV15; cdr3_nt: TGTGCCACCAGCAGAACTCCGGGACTACTCCAAGAGACCCAGTACTTC; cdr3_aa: CATSRTPGLLQETQYF
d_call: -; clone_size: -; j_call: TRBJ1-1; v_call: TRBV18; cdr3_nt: TGTGCCAGCTCACTGCTTGACAGGAACACTGAAGCTTTCTTT; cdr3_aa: CASSLLDRNTEAFF
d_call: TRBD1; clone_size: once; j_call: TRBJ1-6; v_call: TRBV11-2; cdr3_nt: TGTGCCAGCAGCTTTGTCCCCGACCACAGGGGGAATTCACCCCTCCACTTT; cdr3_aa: CASSFVPDHRGNSPLHF
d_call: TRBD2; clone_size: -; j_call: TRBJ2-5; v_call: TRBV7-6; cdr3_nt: TGTGCCAGCAGACGCAGTCCGGCGGGAGTAGGGTCAGAGACCCAGTACTTC; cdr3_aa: CASRRSPAGVGSETQYF
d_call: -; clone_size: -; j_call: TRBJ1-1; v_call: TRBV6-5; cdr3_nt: TGTGCTCTCCAGACGAGGCCAGGGGCCACTGAAGCTTTCTTT; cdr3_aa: CALQTRPGATEAFF
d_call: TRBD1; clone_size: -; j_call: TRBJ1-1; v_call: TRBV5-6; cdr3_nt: TGTGCCAGCAGCTTGGTCTCCAGGGGGGCTCGAGCTTTCTTT; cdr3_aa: CASSLVSRGARAFF
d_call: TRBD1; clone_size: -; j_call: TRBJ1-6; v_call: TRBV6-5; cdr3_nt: TGTGCCAGCAGTTATTCCGAGGGGGCGAGGTCACCCCTCCACTTT; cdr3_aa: CASSYSEGARSPLHF
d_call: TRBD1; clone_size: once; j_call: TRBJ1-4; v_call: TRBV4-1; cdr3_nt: TGCGCCAGCAGCCAAAAAACCGGGACAGGGGGCAGGACTAATGAAAAACTGTTTTTT; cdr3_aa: CASSQKTGTGGRTNEKLFF
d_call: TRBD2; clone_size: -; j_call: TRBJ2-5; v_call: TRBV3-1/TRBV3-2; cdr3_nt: TGTGCCAGCAGCCCTGACGGGAGGCGAGGTTATGAGACCCAGTACTTC; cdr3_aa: CASSPDGRRGYETQYF
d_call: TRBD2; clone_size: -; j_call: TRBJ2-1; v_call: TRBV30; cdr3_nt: TGTGCCTGGAGTGCCGGGACTAGCTCCTACAATGAGCAGTTCTTC; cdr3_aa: CAWSAGTSSYNEQFF
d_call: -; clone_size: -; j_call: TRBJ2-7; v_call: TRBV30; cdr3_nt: TGTGCCTGGAGGTCCTACTACGAGCAGTACTTC; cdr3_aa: CAWRSYYEQYF
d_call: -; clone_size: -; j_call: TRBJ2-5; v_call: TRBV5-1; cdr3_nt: TGCGCCAGCAGCTTGGGGGGTCGGGGGAACCAAGAGACCCAGTACTTC; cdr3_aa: CASSLGGRGNQETQYF
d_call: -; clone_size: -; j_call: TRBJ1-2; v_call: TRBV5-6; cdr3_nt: TGTGCCAGCAGCTTGGCCAGATGGTATGGCTACACCTTC; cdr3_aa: CASSLARWYGYTF
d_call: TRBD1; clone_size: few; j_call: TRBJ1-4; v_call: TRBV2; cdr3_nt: TGTGCCAGCAGTGGGGGGACAGGGGGAAAACTGTTTTTT; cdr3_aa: CASSGGTGGKLFF
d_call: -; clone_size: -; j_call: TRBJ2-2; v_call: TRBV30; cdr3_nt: TGTGCCTGGAGGTTCCAGGGGCGGAACACCGGGGAGCTGTTTTTT; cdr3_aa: CAWRFQGRNTGELFF
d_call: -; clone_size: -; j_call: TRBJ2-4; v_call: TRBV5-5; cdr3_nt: TGTGCCAGCAGCTTGGCTAGACCGGCCAAAAACATTCAGTACTTC; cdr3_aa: CASSLARPAKNIQYF
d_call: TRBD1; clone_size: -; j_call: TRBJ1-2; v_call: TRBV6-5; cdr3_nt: TGTGCCAGCAGTTCCAGGGGGGCGGATGGCTACACCTTC; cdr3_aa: CASSSRGADGYTF
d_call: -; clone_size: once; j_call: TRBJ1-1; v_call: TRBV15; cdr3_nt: TGTGCCACCAGCAGAGCTGACTCTGAAGCTTTCTTT; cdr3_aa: CATSRADSEAFF
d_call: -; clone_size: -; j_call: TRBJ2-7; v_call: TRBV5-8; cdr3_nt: TGTGCCAGCAGCTTGGAAAGGGGGTCCATCCAAATGCAGTACTTC; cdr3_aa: CASSLERGSIQMQYF
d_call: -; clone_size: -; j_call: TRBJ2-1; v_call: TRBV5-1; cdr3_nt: TGCGCCAGCAGCTTGGTACCGGAGAACTACAATGAGCAGTTCTTC; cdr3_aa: CASSLVPENYNEQFF